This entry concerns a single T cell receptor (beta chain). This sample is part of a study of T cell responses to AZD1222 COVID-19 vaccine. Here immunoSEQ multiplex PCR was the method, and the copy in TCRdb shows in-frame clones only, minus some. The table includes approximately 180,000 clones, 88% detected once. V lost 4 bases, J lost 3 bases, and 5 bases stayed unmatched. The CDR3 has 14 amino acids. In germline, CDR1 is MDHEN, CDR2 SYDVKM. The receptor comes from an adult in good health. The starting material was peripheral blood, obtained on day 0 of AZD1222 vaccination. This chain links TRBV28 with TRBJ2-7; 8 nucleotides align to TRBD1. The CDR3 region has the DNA TGTGCCAGCAGTTCGGGGGACAGGATCTACGAGCAGTACTTC. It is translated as CASSSGDRIYEQYF.